This T cell receptor beta chain appears in the sequencing data of a study of blood T cell repertoires in COVID-19. About the research overall: In each case, the material was cDNA or gDNA derived from T cells, B-cell-depleted T cells, or PBMCs.

Original analysis: Using reference gene primer amplification, nucleated cell counts were estimated. TCRdb's copy holds only in-frame clones and misses some; the assay was immunoSEQ multiplex PCR. V and J calls and clone size are as listed in that table; D and trimming were resolved from the DNA. This sample has approximately 390,000 clones, with about 90% found just once. CDR3 size: 15 residues. In germline, CDR1 is MNHEY, CDR2 SVGEGT. The V end was cut by 0 bases, the J end by 3 bases, with 12 bases between. The source of this sequence is a man aged 18 to 35 with active or convalescent COVID-19. The specimen was peripheral blood. The chain links TRBV6-2 or TRBV6-3 to TRBJ2-7; no clear D. Written as DNA, the CDR3 is TGTGCCAGCAGTTACTCGAACAGTAACCGCTACGAGCAGTACTTC. Encoded protein: CASSYSNSNRYEQYF.